This T cell receptor beta chain stems from a study of identical twins. The CDR3 length is 15 residues. With 7 bases removed from V and 2 bases from J, the gap between germline ends came to 17 bases. Notes on the study in general: A lower insertion count was a feature of abundant cord blood beta clonotypes, with no such feature in memory repertoires. Surplus twin overlap in beta out-of-frame sequences was less pronounced.

This clonotype has a count of ten or more. Its antigen is undetermined. Unique molecular identifiers were in the cDNA, with template-switch universal primer binding. Via MiXCR, TCRdb re-called the 5' RACE reads, giving one row per CDR3 protein. This sample has 200,000 to 250,000 distinct CDR3 sequences, with about 7.3% found just once. These data also featured in a second study, about yellow fever vaccine responses in identical twins.

The J gene is TRBJ1-1, the V gene TRBV12-3 or TRBV12-4; tentatively, D is TRBD1 (6 bases). This receptor was identified in a woman aged 18-29 years in good health. Sequenced material: memory (CD45RO+) T cells sorted from blood. CDR3 sequence: CASTPYAQGNTEAFF. Here the CDR3 DNA reads TGTGCCAGCACCCCCTACGCACAGGGTAACACTGAAGCTTTCTTT.